The 5 T cell receptor beta chains listed next were all sequenced from one sample in a study of post-analysis software for immune sequencing data. No antigen has been identified for these receptors. TCR beta cDNA libraries had unique molecular identifiers. MiXCR was run by TCRdb on the PCR reads, yielding one entry per CDR3 protein. This table holds a few hundred thousand distinct CDR3 sequences, 30% to 45% found once. Study-level points and caveats: Controls had lower frequencies than patients of roughly five TRBV segments, which included TRBV5-6, TRBV5-1 and TRBV20-1.

The sample was blood. The receptors shown here come from a girl aged 10 to 17 with multiple sclerosis.

This clonotype has only a few counts. This sequence may be a read error, since a much larger clone differs from it by one base. This chain links TRBV4-1 with TRBJ2-3; D gene uncertain. CDR3 size: 15 residues. Germline-derived CDR1 and CDR2 are MGHRA and YSYEKL. The ends were cut back, 1 base at V and 0 bases at J, with 8 bases in the middle. The CDR3 here is CASSQGSGSTDTQYF. DNA of the CDR3: TGCGCCAGCAGCCAAGGGTCAGGCAGCACAGATACGCAGTATTTT.

This clonotype was detected many times. Here the CDR3 DNA reads TGCAGTGCCCTCCTCGGGATGACCACAGATACGCAGTATTTT. This codes for CSALLGMTTDTQYF. The chain links TRBV20-1 to TRBJ2-3; tentatively, D is TRBD2 (5 bases). The CDR3 loop spans 14 amino acids. V dropped 6 bases and J dropped 2 bases, with 15 bases sitting between them. Germline-derived CDR1 and CDR2 are DFQATT and SNEGSKA (reference sequence).

There are many counts of this clonotype. The chain links TRBV5-1 to TRBJ2-3; 14 bases are shared with TRBD2. J gave up 1 base and V 1 base, and 17 bases lay outside the gene matches. Germline values: CDR1 SGHRS, CDR2 YFSETQ. The CDR3 spans 22 residues. The CDR3 spells CASSLPKRTSGRTTPGTDTQYF. In DNA, the CDR3 is TGCGCCAGCAGCTTGCCAAAGCGGACTAGCGGGAGGACCACCCCGGGCACAGATACGCAGTATTTT.

This clonotype was seen ten or more times. The V and J genes are TRBV20-1 and TRBJ1-4; TRBD1 might be the D (6 bases). The CDR3 runs to 15 residues. V was trimmed by 3 bases and J by 8 bases, leaving 19 bases between them. Germline V gene sequence: CDR1 DFQATT, CDR2 SNEGSKA (reference sequence). This CDR3 reads CSASPSGATLEKLFF. The CDR3 DNA reads TGCAGTGCTAGCCCATCAGGGGCCACCCTGGAAAAACTGTTTTTT.

The chain joins TRBV6-5 to TRBJ2-7; TRBD2 matches 9 bases. CDR1 MNHEY and CDR2 SVGAGI come from the germline V gene. Trimming at V came to 3 bases and at J to 2 bases, leaving 2 bases not matched to a gene. The length of the CDR3 is 14 residues. CDR3 nucleotide sequence: TGTGCCAGCAGTTATAGCGGGGGCACCTACGAGCAGTACTTC. Protein sequence: CASSYSGGTYEQYF.